These 8 T cell receptor beta chains were sequenced from one sample in a study of T cells after yellow fever vaccination. TCRdb itself ran the 5' RACE reads through MiXCR, one entry per CDR3 protein. The sample includes about 22,000 distinct CDR3 sequences, roughly 5% of them seen just once. This specimen consisted of PBMCs, either bulk or a sorted T-cell subset (CD4+, CD8+, memory, or dextramer-sorted; not recorded which), obtained about 49 days after the first yellow fever vaccination. These receptors came from a man between 18 and 29 years old who received the YFV17D yellow fever vaccine.

This clonotype was detected many times. The chain couples TRBV12-3 or TRBV12-4 to TRBJ2-7; maybe TRBD2 (6 bases). The CDR3 sequence is 15 residues long. Between the trimmed V and J ends, which lost 5 bases and 0 bases, there was a span of 14 bases. CDR3 region: CASSGSGTGSYEQYF. The CDR3 bases are TGTGCCAGCAGTGGGTCCGGGACTGGCTCCTACGAGCAGTACTTC.

About this clonotype: A much larger clonotype is one base distant, so this may be a read error. The V and J genes are TRBV2 and TRBJ2-7; TRBD2 matches 7 bases. Germline V lookup: CDR1 SNHLY, CDR2 FYNNEI. V shed 5 bases and J 8 bases; nucleotides not matched to a gene: 12. The CDR3 has 14 residues. For the CDR3, the DNA is TGTGCCAGCAGTCAGACTAACGGGGGGAGTCAGCAGTACTTC. It translates to CASSQTNGGSQQYF.

This clonotype was counted at least ten times. CDR3 in amino acids: CASSPPGRVGNTIYF. CDR3 in DNA: TGCGCCAGCAGCCCCCCGGGACGAGTCGGAAACACCATATATTTT. This chain links TRBV4-3 with TRBJ1-3; D is perhaps TRBD1 (5 bases). The CDR3 consists of 15 residues. Germline lookup yields CDR1 LGHNA and CDR2 YSLEER. With 4 bases removed from V and 4 bases from J, the gap between germline ends came to 14 bases.

This clonotype has a count of ten or more. The chain couples TRBV5-1 to TRBJ2-3, with a possible D match to TRBD2 (6 bases). Trimming removed 1 base from V and 0 bases from J, with 9 bases in between. Per the germline V gene, CDR1 is SGHRS and CDR2 is YFSETQ. CDR3 length: 15 residues. The CDR3 loop reads CASSLRAGSTDTQYF. CDR3 DNA: TGCGCCAGCAGCTTGAGGGCGGGGAGCACAGATACGCAGTATTTT.

At least ten counts were recorded for this clonotype. The chain uses TRBV20-1 and TRBJ1-1; D unresolved. The CDR3 consists of 14 residues. Trimming pared 5 bases from V and 2 bases from J, leaving 15 bases between. Germline V gene sequence: CDR1 DFQATT, CDR2 SNEGSKA (reference sequence). The CDR3 here is CSARHIRANTEAFF. The CDR3 nucleotides are TGCAGTGCTCGGCACATTAGGGCTAACACTGAAGCTTTCTTT.

There are many counts of this clonotype. The J gene is TRBJ2-3, the V gene TRBV24-1, with D tentatively TRBD1 or TRBD2 (5 bases each). The CDR3 runs 17 residues. Trimming took 3 bases from V and 4 from J, leaving 19 bases between them. CDR1 is KGHDR, CDR2 SFDVKD, per germline. The CDR3 loop reads CATSDPPGDPDPDTQYF. CDR3 nucleotide sequence: TGTGCCACCAGTGATCCTCCCGGGGACCCCGACCCAGATACGCAGTATTTT.

Ten or more counts support this clonotype. J is TRBJ2-1 and V is TRBV6-5; TRBD1 matches 12 bases. Germline lookup yields CDR1 MNHEY and CDR2 SVGAGI. This CDR3 has 13 amino acids. V gave up 4 bases and J gave up 9 bases; unmatched junction bases: 1. CDR3 region: CASSWDRGLEQFF. The CDR3 region has the DNA TGTGCCAGCAGTTGGGACAGGGGGCTTGAGCAGTTCTTC.

This clonotype was recorded at least ten times. The chain is built from TRBV27 and TRBJ2-1; D gene unclear. The germline V gene has CDR1 MNHEY and CDR2 SMNVEV (reference sequence). This CDR3 comprises 14 residues. The V gene lost 5 bases and the J gene lost 5 bases, with 13 bases spanning the gap. This CDR3 reads CASSPLPGDNEQFF. Here the CDR3 DNA reads TGTGCCAGCAGTCCCTTACCCGGAGACAATGAGCAGTTCTTC.